This paragraph covers one T cell receptor beta chain sequence. Its antigen is still unknown. The CDR3 runs 16 residues. CDR1 is SGHNT, CDR2 YENEEA, per germline. With V trimmed by 1 base and J by 0 bases, 3 bases remained unmatched. The data stem from a study of cytomegalovirus exposure and HLA in healthy donors. General study points: Common viral pathogens seemed to be connected with several of the most significant clusters, according to a later analysis.

Both 60 Vbeta primers and 13 Jbeta primers went into the PCR. Original analysis: Later reanalysis found roughly 80 million unique TCR beta chains, around 9.9 million of them shared. Produced via immunoSEQ multiplex PCR; TCRdb's table is partial and in-frame only. For V, J and clone size, that table is used; D and trimming come from the DNA. The sample has some 190,000 clones; 75% to 85% are singletons. The TCR originated in a woman younger than 45 in good health and CMV-seropositive. This sequence joins TRBV11-3 and TRBJ2-3; 8 positions agree with TRBD2. The specimen sequenced was PBMCs. The CDR3 is CASSLGIAGSTDTQYF. The CDR3 DNA is TGTGCCAGCAGCTTAGGGATAGCGGGGAGCACAGATACGCAGTATTTT.